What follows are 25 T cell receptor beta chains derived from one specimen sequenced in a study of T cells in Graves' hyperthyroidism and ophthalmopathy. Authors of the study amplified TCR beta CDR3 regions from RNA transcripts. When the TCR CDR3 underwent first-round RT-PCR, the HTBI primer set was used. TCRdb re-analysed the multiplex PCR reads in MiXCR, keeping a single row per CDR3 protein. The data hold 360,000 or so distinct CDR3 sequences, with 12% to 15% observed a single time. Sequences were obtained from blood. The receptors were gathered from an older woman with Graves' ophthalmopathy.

CDR3 DNA sequence: TGTGCCAGTAGTGGACGGGAAGGGGACACAGATACGCAGTATTTT. Protein: CASSGREGDTDTQYF. The V call is TRBV19, the J call TRBJ2-3; D is tentatively TRBD1 or TRBD2 (5 bases each). From germline, CDR1 is LNHDA and CDR2 SQIVND (reference sequence). V dropped 5 bases and J dropped 2 bases, with 14 bases sitting between them. The CDR3 is 15 amino acids.

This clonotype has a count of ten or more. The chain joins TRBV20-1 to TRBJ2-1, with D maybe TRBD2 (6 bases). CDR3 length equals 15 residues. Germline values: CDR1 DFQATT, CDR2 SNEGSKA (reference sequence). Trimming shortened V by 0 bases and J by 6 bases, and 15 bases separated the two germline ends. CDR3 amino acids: CSARDRRLGFNEQFF. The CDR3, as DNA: TGCAGTGCTAGAGATAGGAGACTAGGCTTCAATGAGCAGTTCTTC.

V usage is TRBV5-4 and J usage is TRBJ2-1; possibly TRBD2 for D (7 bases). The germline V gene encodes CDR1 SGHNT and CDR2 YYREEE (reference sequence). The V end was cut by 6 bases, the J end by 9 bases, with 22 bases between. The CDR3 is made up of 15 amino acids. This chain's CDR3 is CASTPMGRGGGEQFF. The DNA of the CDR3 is TGTGCCAGCACCCCGATGGGGAGAGGGGGGGGTGAGCAGTTCTTC.

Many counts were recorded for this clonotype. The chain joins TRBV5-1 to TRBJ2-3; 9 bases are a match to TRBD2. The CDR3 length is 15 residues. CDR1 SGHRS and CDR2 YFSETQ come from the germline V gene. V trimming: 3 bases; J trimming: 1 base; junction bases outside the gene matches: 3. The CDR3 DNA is TGCGCCAGCAGCTCGTTAGCGGGGGGCACAGATACGCAGTATTTT. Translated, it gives CASSSLAGGTDTQYF.

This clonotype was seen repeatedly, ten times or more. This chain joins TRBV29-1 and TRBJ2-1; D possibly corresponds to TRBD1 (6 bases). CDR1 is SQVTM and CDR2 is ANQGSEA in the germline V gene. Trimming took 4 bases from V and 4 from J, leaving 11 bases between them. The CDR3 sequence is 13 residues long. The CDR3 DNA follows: TGCAGCGTTGTTGGGGGCCGGTACAATGAGCAGTTCTTC. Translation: CSVVGGRYNEQFF.

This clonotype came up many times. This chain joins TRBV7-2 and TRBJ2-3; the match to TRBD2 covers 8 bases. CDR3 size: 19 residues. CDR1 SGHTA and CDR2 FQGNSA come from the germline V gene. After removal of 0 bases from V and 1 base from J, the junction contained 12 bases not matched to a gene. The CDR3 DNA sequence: TGTGCCAGCAGCTTAGCTAGCGGGACCTCTCTCACTGGCACAGATACGCAGTATTTT. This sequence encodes CASSLASGTSLTGTDTQYF.

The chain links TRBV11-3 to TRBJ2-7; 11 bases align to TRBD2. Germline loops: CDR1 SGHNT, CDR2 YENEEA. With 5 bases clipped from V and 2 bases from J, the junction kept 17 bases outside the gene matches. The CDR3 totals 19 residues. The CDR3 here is CASSRTGTSGSTHPYEQYF. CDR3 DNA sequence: TGTGCCAGCAGCCGAACCGGGACTAGCGGATCCACACATCCCTACGAGCAGTACTTC.

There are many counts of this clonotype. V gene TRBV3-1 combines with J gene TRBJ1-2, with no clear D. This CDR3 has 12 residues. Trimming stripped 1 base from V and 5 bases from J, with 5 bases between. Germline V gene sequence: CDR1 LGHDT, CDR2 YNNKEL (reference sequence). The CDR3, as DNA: TGTGCCAGCAGCCAAGCCAGATATGGCTACACCTTC. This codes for CASSQARYGYTF.

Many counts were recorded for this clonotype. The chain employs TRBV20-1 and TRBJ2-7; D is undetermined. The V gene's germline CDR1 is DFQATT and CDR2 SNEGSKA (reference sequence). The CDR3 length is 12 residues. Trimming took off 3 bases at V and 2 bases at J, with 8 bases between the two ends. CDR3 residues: CSASGTAYEQYF. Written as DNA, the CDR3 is TGCAGTGCTAGTGGTACAGCCTACGAGCAGTACTTC.

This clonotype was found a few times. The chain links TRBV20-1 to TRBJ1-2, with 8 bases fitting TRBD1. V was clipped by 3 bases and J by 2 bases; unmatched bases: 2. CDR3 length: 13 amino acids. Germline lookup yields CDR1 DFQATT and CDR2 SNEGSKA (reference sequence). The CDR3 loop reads CSASRTGNYGYTF. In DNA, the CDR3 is TGCAGTGCTAGCCGGACAGGGAACTATGGCTACACCTTC.

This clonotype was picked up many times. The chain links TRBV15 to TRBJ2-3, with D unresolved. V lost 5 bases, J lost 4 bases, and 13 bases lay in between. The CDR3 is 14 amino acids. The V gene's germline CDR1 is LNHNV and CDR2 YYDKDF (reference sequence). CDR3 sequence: CATSSLSGADTQYF. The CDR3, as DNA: TGTGCCACCAGCTCTCTATCTGGCGCAGATACGCAGTATTTT.

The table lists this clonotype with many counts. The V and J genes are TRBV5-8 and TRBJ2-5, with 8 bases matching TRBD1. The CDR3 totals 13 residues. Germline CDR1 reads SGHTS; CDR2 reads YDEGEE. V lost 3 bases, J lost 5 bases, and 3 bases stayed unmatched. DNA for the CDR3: TGTGCCAGCAGCTGGGACAGGTTCGAGACCCAGTACTTC. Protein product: CASSWDRFETQYF.

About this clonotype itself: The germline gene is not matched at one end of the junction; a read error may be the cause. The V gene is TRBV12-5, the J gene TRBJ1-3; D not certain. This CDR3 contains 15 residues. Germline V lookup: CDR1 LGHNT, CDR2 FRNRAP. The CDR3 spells CASGLTTLFGHTIYF. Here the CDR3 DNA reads TGTGCTAGTGGTTTGACTACCCTTTTTGGACACACCATATATTTT.

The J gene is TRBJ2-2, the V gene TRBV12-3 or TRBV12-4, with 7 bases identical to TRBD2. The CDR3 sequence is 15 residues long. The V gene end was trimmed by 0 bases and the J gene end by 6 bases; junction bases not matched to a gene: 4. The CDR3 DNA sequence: TGTGCCAGCAGTTTAGCGGGAGGGCCAGCCGGGGAGCTGTTTTTT. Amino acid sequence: CASSLAGGPAGELFF.

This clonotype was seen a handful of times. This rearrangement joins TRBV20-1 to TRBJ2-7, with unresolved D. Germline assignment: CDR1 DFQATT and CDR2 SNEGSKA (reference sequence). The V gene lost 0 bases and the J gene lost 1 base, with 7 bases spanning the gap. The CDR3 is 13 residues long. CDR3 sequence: CSARDPASYEQYF. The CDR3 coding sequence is TGCAGTGCTAGAGACCCCGCATCCTACGAGCAGTACTTC.

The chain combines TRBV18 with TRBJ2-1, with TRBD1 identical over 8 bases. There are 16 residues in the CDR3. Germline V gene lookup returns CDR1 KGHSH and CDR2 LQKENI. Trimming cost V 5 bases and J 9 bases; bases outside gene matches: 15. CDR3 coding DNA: TGTGCCAGCTCAAGCACCGCAGGGGGCATGGTCGGTGAGCAGTTCTTC. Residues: CASSSTAGGMVGEQFF.

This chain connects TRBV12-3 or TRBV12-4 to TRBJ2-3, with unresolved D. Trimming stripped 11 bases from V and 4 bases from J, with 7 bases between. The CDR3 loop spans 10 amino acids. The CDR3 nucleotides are TGTGCCGGCCCCCCAGATACGCAGTATTTT. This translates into CAGPPDTQYF.

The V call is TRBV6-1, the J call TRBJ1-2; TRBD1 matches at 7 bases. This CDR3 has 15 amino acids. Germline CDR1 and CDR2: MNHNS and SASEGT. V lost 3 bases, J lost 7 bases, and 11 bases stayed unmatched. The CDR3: CASSDPRQGRVGYTF. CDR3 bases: TGTGCCAGCAGTGACCCACGACAGGGAAGAGTTGGCTACACCTTC.

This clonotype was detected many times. The CDR3 loop is CASSRLSEETQYF. The CDR3 DNA is TGTGCCAGCAGCCGTCTGAGCGAAGAGACCCAGTACTTC. The V gene is TRBV3-1, the J gene TRBJ2-5; no clear D. CDR1 is LGHDT, CDR2 YNNKEL, per germline (reference sequence). The CDR3 totals 13 residues. V was trimmed by 4 bases and J by 3 bases, leaving 9 bases between them.

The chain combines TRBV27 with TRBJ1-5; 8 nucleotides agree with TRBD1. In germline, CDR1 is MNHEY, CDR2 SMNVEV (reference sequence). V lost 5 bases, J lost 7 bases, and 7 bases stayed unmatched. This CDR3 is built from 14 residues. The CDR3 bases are TGTGCCAGCAGTCGACAGGGGCCTGGGCAGCCCCAGCATTTT. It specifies CASSRQGPGQPQHF.

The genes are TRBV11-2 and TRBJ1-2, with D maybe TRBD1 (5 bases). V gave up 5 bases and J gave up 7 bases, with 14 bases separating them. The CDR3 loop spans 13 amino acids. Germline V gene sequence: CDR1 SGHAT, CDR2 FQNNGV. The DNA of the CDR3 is TGTGCCAGCAGCCCCGCTAGGGGCGGTGGCTACACCTTC. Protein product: CASSPARGGGYTF.

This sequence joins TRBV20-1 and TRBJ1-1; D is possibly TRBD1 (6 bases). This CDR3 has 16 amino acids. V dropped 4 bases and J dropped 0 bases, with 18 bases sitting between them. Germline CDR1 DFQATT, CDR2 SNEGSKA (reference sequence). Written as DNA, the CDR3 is TGCAGTGCTAAGAAAAGGGGGGGGTTCCTGAACACTGAAGCTTTCTTT. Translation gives CSAKKRGGFLNTEAFF.

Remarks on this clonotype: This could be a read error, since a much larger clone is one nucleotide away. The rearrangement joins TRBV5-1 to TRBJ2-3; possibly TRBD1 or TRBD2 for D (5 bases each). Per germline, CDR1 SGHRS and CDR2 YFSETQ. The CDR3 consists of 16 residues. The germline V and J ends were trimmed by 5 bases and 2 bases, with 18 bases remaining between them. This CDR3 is CASSWSGRRTTDTQYF. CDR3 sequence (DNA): TGCGCCAGCAGTTGGTCGGGACGCCGAACCACAGATACGCAGTATTTT.

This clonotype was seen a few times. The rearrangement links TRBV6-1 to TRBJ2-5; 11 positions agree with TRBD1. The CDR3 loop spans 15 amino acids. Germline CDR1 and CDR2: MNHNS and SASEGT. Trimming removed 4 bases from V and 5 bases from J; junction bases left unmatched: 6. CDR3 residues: CASSVDRGRGETQYF. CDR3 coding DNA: TGTGCCAGCAGTGTGGACAGGGGGCGCGGGGAGACCCAGTACTTC.

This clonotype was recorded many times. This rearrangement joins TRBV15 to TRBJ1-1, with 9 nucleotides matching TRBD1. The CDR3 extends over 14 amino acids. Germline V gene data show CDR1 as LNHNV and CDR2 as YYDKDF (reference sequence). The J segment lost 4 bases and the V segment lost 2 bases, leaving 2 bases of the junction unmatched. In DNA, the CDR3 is TGTGCCACCAGCAGACAGACAGGGGGCACTGAAGCTTTCTTT. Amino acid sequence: CATSRQTGGTEAFF.